This TCR beta chain originates from a study of blood T cells in healthy people across ages. Study results and limitations: Among T cells, TCR beta diversity per million cells dropped roughly linearly as age rose.

To note about this clonotype: Its specificity is unknown.

For the second PCR, which ran for about 6 to 11 cycles, a sample-barcoded 5' primer and a J-beta primer mix were used. A single record per CDR3 protein comes from TCRdb applying MiXCR to the 5' RACE reads. This table holds under 700,000 distinct CDR3 sequences, approximately 25% found once. Healthy individuals of Caucasian origin from Russia, aged about 6 to 100, served as donors. With 4 bases removed from V and 7 bases from J, the gap between germline ends came to 20 bases. The germline V gene has CDR1 DFQATT and CDR2 SNEGSKA (reference sequence). The CDR3 runs to 14 residues. The sample also formed part of further work on T cells of mothers and their children. That report adds: For related and unrelated pairs alike, thymic selection shapes TCR recombination output similarly.

The specimen sequenced was blood. The chain is built from TRBV20-1 and TRBJ2-7; tentative D call: TRBD1 (5 bases). The TCR comes from a boy aged 5-17 years in good health. The CDR3 here is CSAKLDSAYLEQYF. The DNA of the CDR3 is TGCAGTGCTAAGCTTGACAGTGCCTACCTAGAGCAGTACTTC.